A selection of T cell receptor beta chains follows, all from one sample in a study of a mutant IDH1 vaccine in newly diagnosed glioma. The assay was immunoSEQ multiplex PCR, and TCRdb's table has in-frame clones only and misses some. The repertoire holds some 60,000 clones, with around four fifths as singletons. These receptors' antigens are unknown. This specimen consisted of PBMCs, obtained from a glioma patient whose treatment included an IDH1 peptide vaccine. The receptors here all came from a woman aged 45 to 65 with glioma. Both conserved end residues are part of each CDR3. The D gene is left open where the match is weak. Size is omitted from some rows. Given values are once, few, many or a class for expanded clones.

abundance | j_gene | d_gene | v_gene | CDR3aa | CDR3nt
. | TRBJ2-5 | TRBD2 | TRBV5-1 | CASSLAGGYETQYF | TGCGCCAGCAGCTTGGCGGGAGGGTACGAGACCCAGTACTTC
. | TRBJ1-2 | TRBD1 | TRBV2 | CASSGQGQRNYGYTF | TGTGCCAGCAGTGGCCAGGGACAGAGAAACTATGGCTACACCTTC
. | TRBJ1-6 | . | TRBV5-6 | CASSLGEGSSPLHF | TGTGCCAGCAGCTTAGGGGAAGGTAGTTCACCCCTCCACTTT
once | TRBJ1-2 | TRBD1 | TRBV5-8 | CASLPGQSGSGYTF | TGTGCCAGTCTCCCGGGACAGAGTGGATCCGGCTACACCTTC
. | TRBJ2-4 | . | TRBV7-2 | CASSLGLKSDIQYF | TGTGCCAGCAGCTTAGGACTGAAGAGCGACATTCAGTACTTC
medium-sized | TRBJ1-2 | TRBD1 | TRBV9 | CASSPGGSNYGYTF | TGTGCCAGCAGCCCAGGGGGAAGTAACTATGGCTACACCTTC
. | TRBJ2-7 | . | TRBV10-3 | CAISEPGRVPNEQYF | TGTGCCATCAGTGAGCCAGGGCGGGTTCCCAACGAGCAGTACTTC
once | TRBJ1-2 | . | TRBV6-5 | CASSPGGGNYGYTF | TGTGCCAGCAGTCCCGGGGGGGGTAACTATGGCTACACCTTC
few | TRBJ1-1 | . | TRBV29-1 | CSVEGRLTTEAFF | TGCAGCGTTGAAGGTCGGTTGACCACTGAAGCTTTCTTT
. | TRBJ1-2 | . | TRBV6-1 | CASSELQGSDGYTF | TGTGCCAGCAGTGAACTTCAAGGGTCGGATGGCTACACCTTC
. | TRBJ1-5 | TRBD1 | TRBV28 | CASSLDRGYQPQHF | TGTGCCAGCAGTCTCGACAGGGGATATCAGCCCCAGCATTTT
. | TRBJ1-1 | TRBD1 | TRBV18 | CASSPLSGGTEAFF | TGTGCCAGCTCACCACTTTCAGGGGGCACTGAAGCTTTCTTT
once | TRBJ2-2 | TRBD1 | TRBV25-1 | CASSVADRSNTGELFF | TGTGCCAGCAGTGTGGCGGACAGGAGCAACACCGGGGAGCTGTTTTTT
. | TRBJ1-1 | TRBD1 | TRBV5-1 | CASSRDRVDTEAFF | TGCGCCAGCTCACGGGACAGGGTGGACACTGAAGCTTTCTTT
. | TRBJ2-1 | TRBD2 | TRBV15 | CATSRGGDSYNEQFF | TGTGCCACCAGCAGGGGGGGGGATTCCTACAATGAGCAGTTCTTC
. | TRBJ1-5 | TRBD1 | TRBV10-3 | CAISLTGDINQPQHF | TGTGCCATCAGTTTGACAGGGGATATCAATCAGCCCCAGCATTTT